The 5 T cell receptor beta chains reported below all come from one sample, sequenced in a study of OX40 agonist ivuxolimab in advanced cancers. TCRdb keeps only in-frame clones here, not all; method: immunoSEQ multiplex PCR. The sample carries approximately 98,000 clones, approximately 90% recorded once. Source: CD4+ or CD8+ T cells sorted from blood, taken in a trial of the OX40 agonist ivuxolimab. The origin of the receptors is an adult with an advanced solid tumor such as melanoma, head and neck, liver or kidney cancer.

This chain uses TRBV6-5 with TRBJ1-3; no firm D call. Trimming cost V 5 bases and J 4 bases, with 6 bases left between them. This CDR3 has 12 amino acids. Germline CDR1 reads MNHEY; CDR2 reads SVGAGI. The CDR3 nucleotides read TGTGCCAGCAGTAAACAGGGAAACACCATATATTTT. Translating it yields CASSKQGNTIYF.

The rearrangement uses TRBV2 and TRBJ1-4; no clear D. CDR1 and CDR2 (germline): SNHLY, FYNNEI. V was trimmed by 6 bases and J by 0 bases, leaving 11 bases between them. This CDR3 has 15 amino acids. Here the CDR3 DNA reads TGTGCCAGCAGCGGGAGGGCCGCAACTAATGAAAAACTGTTTTTT. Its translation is CASSGRAATNEKLFF.

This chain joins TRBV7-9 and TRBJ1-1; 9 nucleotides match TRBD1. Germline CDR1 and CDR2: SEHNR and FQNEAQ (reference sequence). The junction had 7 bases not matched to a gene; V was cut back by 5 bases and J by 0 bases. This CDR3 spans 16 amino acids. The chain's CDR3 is CASSPRNRGLNTEAFF. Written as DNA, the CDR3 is TGTGCCAGCAGCCCAAGGAACAGGGGGCTGAACACTGAAGCTTTCTTT.

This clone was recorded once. The CDR3, as DNA: TGTGCCGGGGGGACAGGTCCCCAAGAGACCCAGTACTTC. This gives the protein CAGGTGPQETQYF. The V and J genes are TRBV10-3 and TRBJ2-5, with 8 bases identical to TRBD1. CDR3 length equals 13 residues. The V segment lost 11 bases and the J segment 1 base; nucleotides outside the gene matches: 6. In germline, CDR1 is ENHRY, CDR2 SYGVKD.

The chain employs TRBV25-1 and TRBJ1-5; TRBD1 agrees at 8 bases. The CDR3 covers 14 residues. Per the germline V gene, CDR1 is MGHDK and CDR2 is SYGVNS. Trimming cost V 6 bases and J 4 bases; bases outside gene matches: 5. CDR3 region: CASSQGAWNQPQHF. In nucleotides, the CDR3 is TGTGCCAGCAGCCAGGGGGCTTGGAATCAGCCCCAGCATTTT.